A selection of T cell receptor beta chains follows, all from one sample in a study of shared clonotypes between healthy human individuals. Profiled with immunoSEQ multiplex PCR; TCRdb holds only in-frame clones, not every one. The sample lists about 2.4 million clones, 80% to 95% occurring once. The sequenced material came from naive CD4+ T cells from PBMCs. These receptor sequences come from a man younger than 35 in good health. Some clones in this sample may be carry-over from other donors' samples. Both conserved end residues are part of each CDR3. The D gene is left open where the match is weak. Not every row has a clone size; where given, it reads once, few, many or a size class.

-	-	TRBJ1-5	TRBV7-2	CASSLGGDQPQHF	TGTGCCAGCAGCTTGGGGGGGGATCAGCCCCAGCATTTT
TRBD2	-	TRBJ2-7	TRBV6-6	CASSSGLAAKYEQYF	TGTGCCAGCAGTTCCGGACTAGCGGCTAAGTACGAGCAGTACTTC
TRBD1	-	TRBJ1-4	TRBV11-2	CASSLDHRTGPEKLFF	TGTGCCAGCAGCTTAGATCATCGGACAGGGCCCGAAAAACTGTTTTTT
TRBD2	once	TRBJ2-6	TRBV7-2	CASSLSGVSGANVLTF	TGTGCCAGCAGCTTAAGCGGGGTCTCTGGGGCCAACGTCCTGACTTTC
TRBD2	-	TRBJ2-2	TRBV2	CASSGTSGRTGELFF	TGTGCCAGCAGCGGGACTAGCGGGAGGACCGGGGAGCTGTTTTTT
-	-	TRBJ1-2	TRBV28	CASSLFGRGYGYTF	TGTGCCAGCAGTTTATTCGGCAGGGGCTATGGCTACACCTTC
-	-	TRBJ2-5	TRBV2	CASSEGSAGTETQYF	TGTGCCAGCAGTGAAGGGTCCGCAGGGACCGAGACCCAGTACTTC
-	-	TRBJ2-5	TRBV5-5	CASSLEGVETQYF	TGTGCCAGCAGCTTGGAAGGGGTAGAGACCCAGTACTTC
-	-	TRBJ1-2	TRBV9	CASSSPGYGYTF	TGTGCCAGCAGCTCTCCAGGCTATGGCTACACCTTC
TRBD1	-	TRBJ1-2	TRBV5-1	CASSLAGDRRYGYTF	TGCGCCAGCAGCTTGGCGGGGGACAGGAGATATGGCTACACCTTC
TRBD2	-	TRBJ2-2	TRBV4-3	CASSQDRTSGRGDTGELFF	TGCGCCAGCAGCCAAGATCGCACTAGCGGGAGGGGGGACACCGGGGAGCTGTTTTTT
TRBD1	-	TRBJ1-2	TRBV18	CASSPPRDRAHYGYTF	TGTGCCAGCTCACCCCCCCGGGACAGGGCACACTATGGCTACACCTTC
TRBD1	-	TRBJ2-3	TRBV27	CASSLVRDRGRRADTQYF	TGTGCCAGCAGTTTGGTTCGGGACAGGGGGCGAAGGGCAGATACGCAGTATTTT
-	once	TRBJ1-5	TRBV19	CASSDRNYQPQHF	TGTGCCAGTAGTGACCGGAACTATCAGCCCCAGCATTTT
-	-	TRBJ2-2	TRBV27	CASSQRWGNTGELFF	TGTGCCAGCAGTCAGCGGTGGGGGAACACCGGGGAGCTGTTTTTT
-	-	TRBJ1-3	TRBV5-1	CASSLDRVADGNTIYF	TGCGCCAGCAGCTTGGACAGGGTAGCAGATGGAAACACCATATATTTT
TRBD2	once	TRBJ2-1	TRBV7-9	CASSMTSGSYNEQFF	TGTGCCAGCAGCATGACTAGCGGGAGCTACAATGAGCAGTTCTTC
TRBD2	-	TRBJ2-5	TRBV2	CASSPTSGRGQETQYF	TGTGCCAGCAGCCCCACTAGCGGGAGGGGACAAGAGACCCAGTACTTC
-	once	TRBJ2-7	TRBV6-6	CAVGDVYEQYF	TGTGCCGTTGGGGACGTTTACGAGCAGTACTTC
-	-	TRBJ2-7	TRBV5-4	CASSPGQSYEQYF	TGTGCCAGCAGCCCAGGACAGAGCTACGAGCAGTACTTC
-	-	TRBJ2-7	TRBV7-4	CASSTVSSEQYF	TGTGCCAGCAGCACCGTGTCGAGCGAGCAGTACTTC
-	-	TRBJ2-7	TRBV7-3	CASSLGAGGIYEQYF	TGTGCCAGCAGCTTAGGCGCCGGGGGAATCTACGAGCAGTACTTC
TRBD1	-	TRBJ1-2	TRBV6-1	CASSRAGTENYGYTF	TGTGCCAGCAGTAGAGCCGGGACAGAAAACTATGGCTACACCTTC
-	once	TRBJ1-5	TRBV28	CASRESGSNQPQHF	TGTGCCAGCAGGGAGTCAGGGAGCAATCAGCCCCAGCATTTT
TRBD1	-	TRBJ1-2	TRBV5-1	CASSSDRGFRYGYTF	TGCGCCAGCAGCTCGGACAGGGGATTTCGCTATGGCTACACCTTC
TRBD1	-	TRBJ2-2	TRBV5-5	CASSRPGTGFTGELFF	TGTGCCAGCAGCCGACCGGGGACAGGCTTCACCGGGGAGCTGTTTTTT
-	-	TRBJ2-2	TRBV15	CATSRDAQAGELFF	TGTGCCACCAGCAGAGACGCCCAAGCCGGGGAGCTGTTTTTT
-	-	TRBJ2-7	TRBV5-1	CASSPAGGGRPYEQYF	TGCGCCAGCAGCCCCGCCGGGGGCGGGAGACCCTACGAGCAGTACTTC
TRBD1	-	TRBJ1-3	TRBV28	CASSLIPLTGLGNTIYF	TGTGCCAGCAGTTTAATCCCCCTGACAGGGTTGGGAAACACCATATATTTT
TRBD2	-	TRBJ2-7	TRBV5-4	CASSLAGSGSSYEQYF	TGTGCCAGCAGCTTGGCCGGGAGCGGGAGCTCCTACGAGCAGTACTTC
-	-	TRBJ1-4	TRBV28	CASSFRGWGKLFF	TGTGCCAGCAGTTTTAGGGGCTGGGGAAAACTGTTTTTT
-	-	TRBJ2-7	TRBV7-8	CASSDRLSYEQYF	TGTGCCAGCAGCGACAGGTTGAGCTACGAGCAGTACTTC
-	-	TRBJ2-2	TRBV10-3	CAIKWENTGELFF	TGTGCCATCAAGTGGGAAAACACCGGGGAGCTGTTTTTT
-	-	TRBJ2-1	TRBV28	CASSSPSVNEQFF	TGTGCCAGCAGTTCCCCTAGCGTGAATGAGCAGTTCTTC
TRBD2	-	TRBJ2-1	TRBV11-2	CASSLDQRLAGTSYNEQFF	TGTGCCAGCAGCTTAGATCAACGCTTAGCGGGGACCTCCTACAATGAGCAGTTCTTC
-	few	TRBJ2-3	TRBV7-9	CASSLEDTQYF	TGTGCCAGCAGCTTAGAAGATACGCAGTATTTT
-	-	TRBJ2-5	TRBV18	CASSPPAQLRETQYF	TGTGCCAGCTCACCACCGGCCCAACTCCGGGAGACCCAGTACTTC
-	-	TRBJ2-2	TRBV4-2	CASSQEIGELFF	TGTGCCAGCAGCCAAGAGATCGGGGAGCTGTTTTTT
-	-	TRBJ1-1	TRBV16	CASSPDKARAEAFF	TGTGCCAGCAGCCCGGACAAAGCCAGGGCTGAAGCTTTCTTT
-	-	TRBJ1-1	TRBV28	CASSLSQTNTEAFF	TGTGCCAGCAGTTTATCACAGACGAACACTGAAGCTTTCTTT
-	-	TRBJ2-7	TRBV30	CAWTRTPQGEQYF	TGTGCCTGGACCCGCACCCCACAGGGCGAGCAGTACTTC
TRBD1	-	TRBJ2-1	TRBV18	CASSPLAGGSYNEQFF	TGTGCCAGCTCACCACTGGCAGGGGGCTCGTACAATGAGCAGTTCTTC